This is a list of T cell receptor beta chains from one sample in a study of cytomegalovirus exposure and HLA in healthy donors. TCRdb's copy holds only in-frame clones and misses some; the assay was immunoSEQ multiplex PCR. Of about 160,000 clones listed, 73% are singletons. The specimen sequenced was PBMCs. All receptors come from a woman between 18 and 30 years old in good health and CMV-seronegative. CDR3s include the opening cysteine and the closing phenylalanine or tryptophan. A D gene is named only where the DNA matches it firmly. For some rows the clone size is stated as once, few or many, or as a class when expanded; others skip it.

clone size	J gene	V gene	D gene	CDR3 protein	CDR3 DNA
once	TRBJ1-6	TRBV2	.	CASKPDSSYNSPLHF	TGTGCCAGCAAGCCGGACAGCTCCTATAATTCACCCCTCCACTTT
.	TRBJ1-1	TRBV7-9	.	CSSSLSNTEAFF	TGTTCCAGCAGCTTGAGTAACACTGAAGCTTTCTTT
.	TRBJ2-6	TRBV7-2	.	CASSLGLGQGTSGANVLTF	TGTGCCAGCAGCTTAGGGTTGGGGCAGGGGACCTCTGGGGCCAACGTCCTGACTTTC
once	TRBJ1-2	TRBV7-2	.	CASSPGLGRGGANYGYTF	TGTGCCAGCAGCCCAGGCTTGGGCCGAGGGGGAGCTAACTATGGCTACACCTTC
.	TRBJ1-1	TRBV2	.	CASSVQGLEGTEAFF	TGTGCCAGCAGTGTCCAGGGGCTCGAAGGAACTGAAGCTTTCTTT
.	TRBJ1-2	TRBV18	.	CASSPIARRGKGDGYTF	TGTGCCAGCTCACCAATAGCTCGGCGGGGGAAGGGCGATGGCTACACCTTC
.	TRBJ2-1	TRBV5-5	.	CASSFLANEQFF	TGTGCCAGCAGCTTCCTAGCCAATGAGCAGTTCTTC
.	TRBJ2-3	TRBV7-2	.	CASSSTSTDTQYF	TGTGCCAGCAGCTCGACAAGCACAGATACGCAGTATTTT
.	TRBJ2-2	TRBV5-4	TRBD2	CASSRLWAGGNTGELFF	TGTGCCAGCAGCCGCCTTTGGGCGGGAGGGAACACCGGGGAGCTGTTTTTT
.	TRBJ2-1	TRBV10-1	.	CASSPEQGYNEQFF	TGCGCCAGCAGCCCCGAACAGGGCTACAATGAGCAGTTCTTC
.	TRBJ2-2	TRBV10-3	TRBD2	CAISPGLAAIGELFF	TGTGCCATCAGTCCGGGACTAGCGGCGATCGGGGAGCTGTTTTTT
once	TRBJ2-2	TRBV7-3	TRBD2	CASSPNAGGPWSGELFF	TGTGCCAGCAGCCCTAACGCGGGGGGGCCTTGGAGCGGGGAGCTGTTTTTT
.	TRBJ1-3	TRBV10-3	TRBD1	CATGTGANTIYF	TGTGCCACCGGGACAGGGGCAAACACCATATATTTT
.	TRBJ2-1	TRBV14	.	CASSPLQMYSSYNEQFF	TGTGCCAGCAGCCCCCTTCAAATGTATAGCTCCTACAATGAGCAGTTCTTC
.	TRBJ1-3	TRBV18	TRBD1	CASSPQEQGFSGNTIYF	TGTGCCAGCTCACCACAGGAACAGGGGTTCTCCGGAAACACCATATATTTT
.	TRBJ1-2	TRBV13	.	CASSLEGQGGYTF	TGTGCCAGCAGCTTAGAGGGCCAGGGTGGCTACACCTTC
.	TRBJ1-1	TRBV30	.	CAWSVQAGYTEAFF	TGTGCCTGGAGTGTACAGGCGGGATACACTGAAGCTTTCTTT